The 17 T cell receptor beta chains below were found in one sample sequenced in a study of cytomegalovirus exposure and HLA in healthy donors. Vbeta (60) and Jbeta (13) primers were used in the PCR. Assay: immunoSEQ multiplex PCR; the TCRdb copy retains only in-frame clones and omits some. The sample carries under 200,000 clones, over 75% recorded once. Sequenced sample: PBMCs. All receptors derive from a young man in good health and CMV-seropositive.

The CDR3: CASSPAGRKLSYTF. The CDR3 bases are TGTGCCAGCAGTCCGGCGGGACGGAAGTTAAGCTACACCTTC. The chain has TRBV6-5 and TRBJ1-2; perhaps TRBD1 as D (5 bases). This CDR3 region has 14 residues. V was shortened by 5 bases and J by 9 bases, with 19 bases between the two germline ends. Germline V gene lookup returns CDR1 MNHEY and CDR2 SVGAGI.

The chain has TRBV28 and TRBJ2-3, with D possibly being TRBD1 (5 bases). The CDR3 totals 14 residues. Germline V gene sequence: CDR1 MDHEN, CDR2 SYDVKM. V dropped 3 bases and J dropped 6 bases, with 13 bases sitting between them. In DNA form, the CDR3 reads TGTGCCAGCAGTTTGCGACAGCACTTTGATACGCAGTATTTT. As protein: CASSLRQHFDTQYF.

The chain recombines TRBV4-1 with TRBJ2-6; 8 bases agree with TRBD2. V lost 1 base, J lost 14 bases, and 4 bases stayed unmatched. The CDR3 has 13 residues. The V gene's germline CDR1 is MGHRA and CDR2 YSYEKL. The DNA of the CDR3 is TGCGCCAGCAGCCAAGTCGGGGGGGATATCCTGACTTTC. It translates to CASSQVGGDILTF.

This clone was seen more than once but under ten times. Here the CDR3 reads CASSQEVSGNTEAFF. Written as DNA, the CDR3 is TGTGCCAGCAGCCAAGAGGTGAGCGGGAACACTGAAGCTTTCTTT. J is TRBJ1-1 and V is TRBV14; D unresolved. CDR1 is SGHDN and CDR2 is FVKESK in the germline V gene. The V end was cut by 0 bases, the J end by 1 base, with 9 bases between. The CDR3 has 15 amino acids.

The rearrangement links TRBV7-8 to TRBJ1-4; the D gene is possibly TRBD1 (6 bases). Trimming pared 2 bases from V and 2 bases from J, leaving 18 bases between. The germline V gene encodes CDR1 SGHVS and CDR2 FQNEAQ. The CDR3 is 18 residues long. CDR3 region: CASSLRRTGFSTNEKLFF. In nucleotides, the CDR3 is TGTGCCAGCAGCTTAAGACGCACAGGGTTCTCTACTAATGAAAAACTGTTTTTT.

This chain connects TRBV9 to TRBJ1-2; 11 bases line up with TRBD1. The germline V gene has CDR1 SGDLS and CDR2 YYNGEE. V dropped 3 bases and J dropped 4; count of bases not matched to a gene: 5. The CDR3 is made up of 15 amino acids. The CDR3 sequence is CASSGRDRGFYGYTF. The CDR3 DNA is TGTGCCAGCAGCGGCCGGGACAGGGGGTTCTATGGCTACACCTTC.

The chain recombines TRBV5-1 with TRBJ1-4, with 9 nucleotides matching TRBD1. CDR3 size: 14 residues. The germline V gene encodes CDR1 SGHRS and CDR2 YFSETQ. J was trimmed by 8 bases and V by 4 bases; bases with no gene match: 6. CDR3 protein: CASSRDRVGEKLFF. CDR3 coding DNA: TGCGCCAGCAGCCGGGACAGGGTCGGGGAAAAACTGTTTTTT. Based on the CDR3 plus reference TRBV5-1 and TRBJ1-4, the full variable domain is KAGVTQTPRYLIKTRGQQVTLSCSPISGHRSVSWYQQTPGQGLQFLFEYFSETQRNKGNFPGRFSGRQFSNSRSEMNVSTLELGDSALYLCASSRDRVGEKLFFGSGTQLSVL.

The rearrangement links TRBV19 to TRBJ1-1; D is perhaps TRBD1 (6 bases). Trimming stripped 8 bases from V and 1 base from J, with 8 bases between. CDR3 size: 12 residues. Looked up from germline, CDR1 is LNHDA and CDR2 is SQIVND (reference sequence). CDR3 coding DNA: TGTGCCAGTCTGGACAGGAACACTGAAGCTTTCTTT. Translation gives CASLDRNTEAFF. Full variable domain (rest looked up from reference TRBV19 and TRBJ1-1): DGGITQSPKYLFRKEGQNVTLSCEQNLNHDAMYWYRQDPGQGLRLIYYSQIVNDFQKGDIAEGYSVSREKKESFPLTVTSAQKNPTAFYLCASLDRNTEAFFGQGTRLTVV.

J is TRBJ1-3 and V is TRBV9; the D is unclear. The CDR3 loop spans 15 amino acids. From germline, CDR1 is SGDLS and CDR2 YYNGEE. Deletions cut 0 bases from V and 0 bases from J, with 7 bases between. CDR3 in amino acids: CASSVEPNSGNTIYF. In nucleotides, the CDR3 is TGTGCCAGCAGCGTAGAGCCGAACTCTGGAAACACCATATATTTT.

The rearrangement joins TRBV11-2 to TRBJ1-1; D is perhaps TRBD1 (6 bases). Trimming took 1 base from V and 6 from J, leaving 15 bases between them. Germline values: CDR1 SGHAT, CDR2 FQNNGV. This CDR3 has 15 amino acids. The CDR3 nucleotides read TGTGCCAGCAGCTTAGTTCGGGGGGGCTGGGCTGAAGCTTTCTTT. Amino acid sequence: CASSLVRGGWAEAFF.

CDR3 protein: CASSLGGQVGVNTGELFF. CDR3 nucleotide sequence: TGTGCCAGCAGCTTAGGGGGACAAGTGGGGGTGAACACCGGGGAGCTGTTTTTT. The chain uses TRBV7-3 and TRBJ2-2, with a tentative D call TRBD1 (6 bases). The ends were cut back, 2 bases at V and 1 base at J, with 17 bases in the middle. Germline V CDR1 and CDR2: SGHTA, FQGTGA. The CDR3 has 18 amino acids.

This chain links TRBV4-3 with TRBJ2-1; 10 nucleotides line up with TRBD1. J lost 7 bases, V lost 3 bases, and 3 bases had no gene match. The germline V gene has CDR1 LGHNA and CDR2 YSLEER. The CDR3 contains 14 residues. The DNA of the CDR3 is TGCGCCAGCAGCCATCGGACAGGGGGAAATGAGCAGTTCTTC. It specifies CASSHRTGGNEQFF.

J is TRBJ2-5 and V is TRBV7-2, with 9 bases aligning to TRBD2. Germline V lookup: CDR1 SGHTA, CDR2 FQGNSA. V shed 5 bases and J 5 bases; nucleotides not matched to a gene: 9. The CDR3 spans 15 residues. The DNA for the CDR3 is TGTGCCAGCAGCCCCTATAGCGGGGGTTTGGAGACCCAGTACTTC. This encodes CASSPYSGGLETQYF.

V usage is TRBV5-5 and J usage is TRBJ2-3; 13 positions match TRBD2. Germline assignment: CDR1 SGHKS and CDR2 YYEKEE (reference sequence). This CDR3 has 19 residues. The ends lost 6 bases at V and 2 bases at J; junction bases unmatched: 15. This CDR3 reads CASTPHTSGGAITTDTQYF. CDR3 DNA: TGTGCCAGCACGCCCCACACTAGCGGGGGGGCCATTACCACAGATACGCAGTATTTT.

The chain joins TRBV7-9 to TRBJ2-1, with no clear D. Germline V lookup: CDR1 SEHNR, CDR2 FQNEAQ (reference sequence). The CDR3 has 11 amino acids. V dropped 8 bases and J dropped 7 bases, with 9 bases sitting between them. The CDR3 region is CASGSQNEQFF. The CDR3 nucleotides read TGTGCCAGCGGCAGTCAAAATGAGCAGTTCTTC.

The rearrangement uses TRBV19 and TRBJ2-6, with TRBD1 matching 7 bases. This CDR3 has 15 residues. CDR1 and CDR2 from the germline V gene are LNHDA and SQIVND (reference sequence). V trimming: 8 bases; J trimming: 0 bases; junction bases outside the gene matches: 4. The CDR3 region is CASEQGTSGANVLTF. In nucleotides, the CDR3 is TGTGCCAGTGAACAGGGGACCTCTGGGGCCAACGTCCTGACTTTC.

The chain joins TRBV4-1 to TRBJ2-2, with 9 bases that match TRBD1. This CDR3 region has 19 residues. Unmatched junction bases numbered 15, after V lost 4 bases and J lost 3 bases. Looked up from germline, CDR1 is MGHRA and CDR2 is YSYEKL. CDR3 sequence: CASSLSGTGMPGDTGELFF. The CDR3 coding sequence is TGCGCCAGCAGCCTCTCCGGGACAGGGATGCCTGGGGACACCGGGGAGCTGTTTTTT.